The present T cell receptor (beta chain) was sequenced within a study of blood T cell repertoires in COVID-19. Study-wide background: The cDNA or gDNA used as material had been derived from T cells, B-cell-depleted T cells, or PBMCs.

V shed 8 bases and J 3 bases; nucleotides not matched to a gene: 0. The CDR3 loop spans 13 amino acids. Germline V gene data show CDR1 as ENHRY and CDR2 as SYGVKD. Assignments of participants to cohorts depended upon their own reported clinical history. The method was immunoSEQ multiplex PCR; TCRdb's version includes in-frame clones alone and lacks a portion of them. The sample lists 200,000 to 250,000 clones, 87% seen once, with about 6% in the top ten. The TCR comes from a woman under 40 with acute COVID-19. Sequences were obtained from PBMCs or T cells enriched from blood (not recorded which). The V call is TRBV10-3, the J call TRBJ2-2, with TRBD1 matching over 10 bases. The CDR3 sequence: CAIGQGDTGELFF. The DNA of the CDR3 is TGTGCCATCGGACAGGGGGACACCGGGGAGCTGTTTTTT.